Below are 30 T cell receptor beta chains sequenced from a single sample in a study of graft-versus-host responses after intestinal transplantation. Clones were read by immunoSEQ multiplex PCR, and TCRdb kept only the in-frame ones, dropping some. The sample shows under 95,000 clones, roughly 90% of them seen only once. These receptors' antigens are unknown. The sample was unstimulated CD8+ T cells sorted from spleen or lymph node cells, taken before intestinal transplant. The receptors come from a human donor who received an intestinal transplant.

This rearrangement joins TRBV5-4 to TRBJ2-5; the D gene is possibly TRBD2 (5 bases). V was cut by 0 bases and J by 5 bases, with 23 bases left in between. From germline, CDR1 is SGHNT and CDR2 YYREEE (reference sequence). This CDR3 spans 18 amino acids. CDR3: CASSLAGPLLVEEETQYF. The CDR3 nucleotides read TGTGCCAGCAGCTTGGCTGGACCTTTACTAGTCGAAGAGGAGACCCAGTACTTC.

This CDR3 is CASSYSGRASYNEQFF. The CDR3 DNA is TGTGCCAGTTCCTATAGCGGGAGGGCCTCCTACAATGAGCAGTTCTTC. The chain has TRBV19 and TRBJ2-1, with 11 nucleotides matching TRBD2. The CDR3 extends over 16 amino acids. Germline trimming cut 8 bases from V and 0 bases from J; bases unmatched to any gene: 6. The germline CDR1 and CDR2 sequences are LNHDA and SQIVND (reference sequence).

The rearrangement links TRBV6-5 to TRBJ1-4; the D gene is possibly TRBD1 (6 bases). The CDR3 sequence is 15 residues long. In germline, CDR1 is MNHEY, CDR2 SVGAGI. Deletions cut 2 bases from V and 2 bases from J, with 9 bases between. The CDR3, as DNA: TGTGCCAGCAGTTACACAGGGACCACTAATGAAAAACTGTTTTTT. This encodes CASSYTGTTNEKLFF.

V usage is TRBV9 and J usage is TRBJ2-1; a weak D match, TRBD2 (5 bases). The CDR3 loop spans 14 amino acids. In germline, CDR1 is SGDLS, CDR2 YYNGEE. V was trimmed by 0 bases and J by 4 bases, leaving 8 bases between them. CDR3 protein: CASSVALGYNEQFF. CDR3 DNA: TGTGCCAGCAGCGTAGCACTAGGATACAATGAGCAGTTCTTC. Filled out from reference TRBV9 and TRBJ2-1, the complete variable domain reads DSGVTQTPKHLITATGQRVTLRCSPRSGDLSVYWYQQSLDQGLQFLIQYYNGEERAKGNILERFSAQQFPDLHSELNLSSLELGDSALYFCASSVALGYNEQFFGPGTRLTVL.

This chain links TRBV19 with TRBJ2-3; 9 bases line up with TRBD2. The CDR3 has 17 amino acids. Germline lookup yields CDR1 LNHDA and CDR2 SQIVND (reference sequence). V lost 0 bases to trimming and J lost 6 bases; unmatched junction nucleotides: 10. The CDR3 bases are TGTGCCAGTAGTATAGAAGCTAGCGGGGCCTATTGGGATACGCAGTATTTT. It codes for CASSIEASGAYWDTQYF.

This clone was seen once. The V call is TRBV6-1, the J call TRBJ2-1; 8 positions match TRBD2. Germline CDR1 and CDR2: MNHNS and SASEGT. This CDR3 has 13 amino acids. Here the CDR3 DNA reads TGTACCGGGGGGGGGAGCTCCTACAATGAGCAGTTCTTC. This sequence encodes CTGGGSSYNEQFF.

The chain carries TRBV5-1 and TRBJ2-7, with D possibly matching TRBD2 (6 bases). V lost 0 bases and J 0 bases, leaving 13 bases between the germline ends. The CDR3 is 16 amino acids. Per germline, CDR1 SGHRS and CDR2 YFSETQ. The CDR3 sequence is CASSLVPGLSSYEQYF. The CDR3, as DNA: TGCGCCAGCAGCTTGGTTCCGGGACTCAGCTCCTACGAGCAGTACTTC.

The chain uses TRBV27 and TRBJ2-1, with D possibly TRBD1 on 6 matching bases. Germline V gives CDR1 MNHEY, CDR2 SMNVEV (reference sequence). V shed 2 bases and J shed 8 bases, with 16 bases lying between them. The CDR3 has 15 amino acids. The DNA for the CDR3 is TGTGCCAGCAGTTTAAAGGGGGTGTTTATTGATGAGCAGTTCTTC. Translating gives CASSLKGVFIDEQFF.

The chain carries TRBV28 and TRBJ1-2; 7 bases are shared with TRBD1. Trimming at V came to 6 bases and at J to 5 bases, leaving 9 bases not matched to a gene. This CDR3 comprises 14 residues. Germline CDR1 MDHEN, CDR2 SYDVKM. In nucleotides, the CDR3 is TGTGCCAGCAGACCCTCGACAGGGAAATATGGCTACACCTTC. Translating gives CASRPSTGKYGYTF.

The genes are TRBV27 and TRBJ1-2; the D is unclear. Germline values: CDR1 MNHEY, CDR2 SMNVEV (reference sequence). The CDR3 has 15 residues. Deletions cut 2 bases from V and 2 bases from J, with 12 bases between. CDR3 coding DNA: TGTGCCAGCAGTTTAAGTGGGGAGAACAACTATGGCTACACCTTC. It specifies CASSLSGENNYGYTF.

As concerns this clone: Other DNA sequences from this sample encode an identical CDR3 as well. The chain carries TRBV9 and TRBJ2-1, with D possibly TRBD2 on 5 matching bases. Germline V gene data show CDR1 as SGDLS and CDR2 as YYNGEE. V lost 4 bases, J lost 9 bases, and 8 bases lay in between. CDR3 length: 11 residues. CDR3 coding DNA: TGTGCCAGCAGCCCCGGACTTGAGCAGTTCTTC. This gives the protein CASSPGLEQFF.

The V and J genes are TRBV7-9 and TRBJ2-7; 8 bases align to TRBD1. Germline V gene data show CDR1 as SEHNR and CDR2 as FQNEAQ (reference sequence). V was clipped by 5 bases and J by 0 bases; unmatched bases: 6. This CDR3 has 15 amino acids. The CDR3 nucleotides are TGTGCCAGCAGCGCCCGGGACAGGAGCTCCTACGAGCAGTACTTC. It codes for CASSARDRSSYEQYF. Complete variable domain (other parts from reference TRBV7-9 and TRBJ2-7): DTGVSQNPRHKITKRGQNVTFRCDPISEHNRLYWYRQTLGQGPEFLTYFQNEAQLEKSRLLSDRFSAERPKGSFSTLEIQRTEQGDSAMYLCASSARDRSSYEQYFGPGTRLTVT.

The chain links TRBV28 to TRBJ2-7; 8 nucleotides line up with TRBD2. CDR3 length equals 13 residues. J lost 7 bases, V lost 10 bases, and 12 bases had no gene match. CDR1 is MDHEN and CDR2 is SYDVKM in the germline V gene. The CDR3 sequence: CATLGGGRREQYF. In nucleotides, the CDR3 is TGTGCCACCCTAGGCGGGGGGCGACGGGAGCAGTACTTC. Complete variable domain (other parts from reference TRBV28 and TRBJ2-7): DVKVTQSSRYLVKRTGEKVFLECVQDMDHENMFWYRQDPGLGLRLIYFSYDVKMKEKGDIPEGYSVSREKKERFSLILESASTNQTSMYLCATLGGGRREQYFGPGTRLTVT.

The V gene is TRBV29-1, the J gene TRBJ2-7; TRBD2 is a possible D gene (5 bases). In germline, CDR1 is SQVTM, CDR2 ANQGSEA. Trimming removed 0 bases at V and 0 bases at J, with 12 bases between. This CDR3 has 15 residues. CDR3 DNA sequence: TGCAGCGTTGAAGATCGTTCTAGCCCCTCCTACGAGCAGTACTTC. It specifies CSVEDRSSPSYEQYF.

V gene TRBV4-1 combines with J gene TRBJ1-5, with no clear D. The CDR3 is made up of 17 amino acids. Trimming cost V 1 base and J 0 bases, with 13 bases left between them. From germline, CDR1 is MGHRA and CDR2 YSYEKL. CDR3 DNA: TGCGCCAGCAGCCAAGGGGTCAGTAGCCGTAGCAATCAGCCCCAGCATTTT. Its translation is CASSQGVSSRSNQPQHF.

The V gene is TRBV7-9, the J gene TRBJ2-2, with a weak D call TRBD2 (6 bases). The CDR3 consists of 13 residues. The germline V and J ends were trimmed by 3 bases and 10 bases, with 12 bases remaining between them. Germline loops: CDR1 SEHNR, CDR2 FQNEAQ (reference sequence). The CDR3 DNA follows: TGTGCCAGCAGCTTGGGGGGAGGCGAGGAGCTGTTTTTT. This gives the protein CASSLGGGEELFF.

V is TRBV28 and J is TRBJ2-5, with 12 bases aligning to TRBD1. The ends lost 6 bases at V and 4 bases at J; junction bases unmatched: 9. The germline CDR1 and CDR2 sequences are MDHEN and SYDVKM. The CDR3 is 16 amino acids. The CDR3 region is CASSAQGQGARETQYF. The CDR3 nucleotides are TGTGCCAGCAGCGCCCAGGGACAGGGGGCGAGAGAGACCCAGTACTTC.

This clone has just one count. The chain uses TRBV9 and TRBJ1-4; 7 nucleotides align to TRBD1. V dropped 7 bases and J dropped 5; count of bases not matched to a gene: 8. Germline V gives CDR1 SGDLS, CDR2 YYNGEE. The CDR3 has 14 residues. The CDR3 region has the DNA TGTGCCAGCGGACCGGGACAGCTCAATGAAAAACTGTTTTTT. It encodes CASGPGQLNEKLFF.

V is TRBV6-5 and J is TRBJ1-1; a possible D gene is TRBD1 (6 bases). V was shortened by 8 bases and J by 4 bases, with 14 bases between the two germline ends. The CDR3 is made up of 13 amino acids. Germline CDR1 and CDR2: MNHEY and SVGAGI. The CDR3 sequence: CASGFRGVTEAFF. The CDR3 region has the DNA TGTGCCAGCGGATTCAGGGGCGTCACTGAAGCTTTCTTT.

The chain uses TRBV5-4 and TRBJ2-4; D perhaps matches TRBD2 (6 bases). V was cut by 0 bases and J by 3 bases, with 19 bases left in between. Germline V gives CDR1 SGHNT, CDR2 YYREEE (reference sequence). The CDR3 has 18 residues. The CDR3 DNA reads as TGTGCCAGCAGCTTGGGGTTGGGGCGGGGCGACGGCAAAAACATTCAGTACTTC. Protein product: CASSLGLGRGDGKNIQYF.

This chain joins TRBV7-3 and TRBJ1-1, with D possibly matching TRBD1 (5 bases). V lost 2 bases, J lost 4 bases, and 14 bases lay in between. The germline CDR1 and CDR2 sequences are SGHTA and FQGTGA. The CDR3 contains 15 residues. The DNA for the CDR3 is TGTGCCAGCAGCTTATCAGGGATCCCGGGCACTGAAGCTTTCTTT. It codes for CASSLSGIPGTEAFF.

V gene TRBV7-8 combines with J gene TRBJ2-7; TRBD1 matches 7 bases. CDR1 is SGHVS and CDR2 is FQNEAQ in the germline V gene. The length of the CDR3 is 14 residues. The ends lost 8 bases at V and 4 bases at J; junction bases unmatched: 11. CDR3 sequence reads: CASVQGVGFYEQYF. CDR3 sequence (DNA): TGTGCCAGCGTCCAGGGGGTGGGGTTTTACGAGCAGTACTTC.

The CDR3 DNA is TGCGCCAGCAGCTTGGCCTCGGACAGCTTCTCCTACGAGCAGTACTTC. Translating it yields CASSLASDSFSYEQYF. The genes are TRBV5-1 and TRBJ2-7, with a weak D call TRBD1 (6 bases). CDR1 and CDR2 (germline): SGHRS, YFSETQ. Trimming stripped 0 bases from V and 0 bases from J, with 13 bases between. The CDR3 extends over 16 amino acids. Looking up the rest from reference TRBV5-1 and TRBJ2-7 gives the full variable domain: KAGVTQTPRYLIKTRGQQVTLSCSPISGHRSVSWYQQTPGQGLQFLFEYFSETQRNKGNFPGRFSGRQFSNSRSEMNVSTLELGDSALYLCASSLASDSFSYEQYFGPGTRLTVT.

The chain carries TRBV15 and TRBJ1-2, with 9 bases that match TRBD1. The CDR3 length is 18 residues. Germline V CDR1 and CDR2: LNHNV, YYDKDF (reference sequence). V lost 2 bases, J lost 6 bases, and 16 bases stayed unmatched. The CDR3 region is CATSRKRIEDRGANGYTF. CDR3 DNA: TGTGCCACCAGCAGAAAGAGAATAGAGGACAGGGGAGCGAATGGCTACACCTTC.

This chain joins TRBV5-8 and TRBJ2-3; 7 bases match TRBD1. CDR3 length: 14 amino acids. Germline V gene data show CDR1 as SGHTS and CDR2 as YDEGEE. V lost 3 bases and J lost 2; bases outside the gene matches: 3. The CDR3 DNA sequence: TGTGCCAGCAGCTGGGGACAGACCACAGATACGCAGTATTTT. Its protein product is CASSWGQTTDTQYF.

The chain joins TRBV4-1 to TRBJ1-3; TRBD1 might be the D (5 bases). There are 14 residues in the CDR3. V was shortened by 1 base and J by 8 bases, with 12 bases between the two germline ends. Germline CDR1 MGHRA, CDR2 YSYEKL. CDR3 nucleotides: TGCGCCAGCAGCCAAGCGCAGGGTGTGGACACCATATATTTT. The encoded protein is CASSQAQGVDTIYF.

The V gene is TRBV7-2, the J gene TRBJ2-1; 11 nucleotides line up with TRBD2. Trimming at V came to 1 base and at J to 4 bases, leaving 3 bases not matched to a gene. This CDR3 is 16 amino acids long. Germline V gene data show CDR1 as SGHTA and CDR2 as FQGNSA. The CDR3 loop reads CASSLVLAGGYNEQFF. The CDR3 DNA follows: TGTGCCAGCAGCTTAGTCCTAGCGGGGGGTTACAATGAGCAGTTCTTC. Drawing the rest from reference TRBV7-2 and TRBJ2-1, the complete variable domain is GAGVSQSPSNKVTEKGKDVELRCDPISGHTALYWYRQSLGQGLEFLIYFQGNSAPDKSGLPSDRFSAERTGGSVSTLTIQRTQQEDSAVYLCASSLVLAGGYNEQFFGPGTRLTVL.

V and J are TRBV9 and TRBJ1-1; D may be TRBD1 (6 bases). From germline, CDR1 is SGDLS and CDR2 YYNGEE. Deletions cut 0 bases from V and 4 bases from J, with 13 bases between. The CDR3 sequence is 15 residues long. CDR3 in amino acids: CASSVGPSGVTEAFF. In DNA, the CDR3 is TGTGCCAGCAGCGTAGGCCCCTCAGGGGTCACTGAAGCTTTCTTT.

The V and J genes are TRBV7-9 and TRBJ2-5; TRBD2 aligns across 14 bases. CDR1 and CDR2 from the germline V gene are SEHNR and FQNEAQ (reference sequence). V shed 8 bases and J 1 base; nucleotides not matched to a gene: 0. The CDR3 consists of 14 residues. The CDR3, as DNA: TGTGCCAGCGGGACTAGCGGGGGCCAAGAGACCCAGTACTTC. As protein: CASGTSGGQETQYF.

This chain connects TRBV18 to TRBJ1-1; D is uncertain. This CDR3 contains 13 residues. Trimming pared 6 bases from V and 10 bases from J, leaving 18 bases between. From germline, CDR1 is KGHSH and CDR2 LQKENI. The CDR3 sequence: CASSSEGLQGAFF. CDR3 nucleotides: TGTGCCAGCTCGTCCGAGGGCCTCCAAGGAGCTTTCTTT.